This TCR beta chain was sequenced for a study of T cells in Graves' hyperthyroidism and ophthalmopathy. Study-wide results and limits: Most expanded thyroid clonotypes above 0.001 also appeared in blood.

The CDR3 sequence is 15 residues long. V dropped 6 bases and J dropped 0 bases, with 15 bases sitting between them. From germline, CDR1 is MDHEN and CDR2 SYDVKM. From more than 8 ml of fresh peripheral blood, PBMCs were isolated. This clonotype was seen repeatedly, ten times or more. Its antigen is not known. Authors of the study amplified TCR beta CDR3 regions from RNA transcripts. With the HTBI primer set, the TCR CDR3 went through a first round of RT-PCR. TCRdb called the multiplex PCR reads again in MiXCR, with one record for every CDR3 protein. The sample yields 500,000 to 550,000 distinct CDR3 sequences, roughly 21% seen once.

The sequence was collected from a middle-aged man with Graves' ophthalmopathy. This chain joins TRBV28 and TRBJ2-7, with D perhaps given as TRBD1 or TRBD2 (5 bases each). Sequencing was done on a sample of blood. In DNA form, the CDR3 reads TGTGCCAGCAGCCCGGGACGCAATCCCTCCTACGAGCAGTACTTC. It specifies CASSPGRNPSYEQYF. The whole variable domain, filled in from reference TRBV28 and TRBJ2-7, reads DVKVTQSSRYLVKRTGEKVFLECVQDMDHENMFWYRQDPGLGLRLIYFSYDVKMKEKGDIPEGYSVSREKKERFSLILESASTNQTSMYLCASSPGRNPSYEQYFGPGTRLTVT.